This T cell receptor (beta chain) comes out of a study of T-cell memory formation after mild COVID-19. Overall study findings and caveats: Whether second-wave clones peaking at day 37 were SARS-CoV-2 specific went unconfirmed. Cross-reactive memory seemingly joined, as some responding clones were found in pre-infection memory.

TCR alpha and TCR beta cDNA libraries carrying sample barcodes and UMIs came from 5'RACE with constant-segment primers. TCRdb redid the calling of the 5' RACE reads with MiXCR, one entry per CDR3 protein. The sample includes 250,000 to 300,000 distinct CDR3 sequences, about 17% of them seen just once. CDR3 size: 12 residues. With 11 bases removed from V and 5 bases from J, the gap between germline ends came to 15 bases. About this clonotype itself: No antigen is known for it.

The chain is built from TRBV12-3 or TRBV12-4 and TRBJ1-1, with D unclear. The clonotype originates from a man between 18 and 35 years old who had mild COVID-19 (a few samples of this study predate the infection). Cell type and time point are not known. The sequencing input was PBMCs or a T cell subset sorted from them (not recorded which). CDR3 DNA sequence: TGTGCCTTAGGCGGGGAAGGAACTGAAGCTTTCTTT. The encoded protein is CALGGEGTEAFF.